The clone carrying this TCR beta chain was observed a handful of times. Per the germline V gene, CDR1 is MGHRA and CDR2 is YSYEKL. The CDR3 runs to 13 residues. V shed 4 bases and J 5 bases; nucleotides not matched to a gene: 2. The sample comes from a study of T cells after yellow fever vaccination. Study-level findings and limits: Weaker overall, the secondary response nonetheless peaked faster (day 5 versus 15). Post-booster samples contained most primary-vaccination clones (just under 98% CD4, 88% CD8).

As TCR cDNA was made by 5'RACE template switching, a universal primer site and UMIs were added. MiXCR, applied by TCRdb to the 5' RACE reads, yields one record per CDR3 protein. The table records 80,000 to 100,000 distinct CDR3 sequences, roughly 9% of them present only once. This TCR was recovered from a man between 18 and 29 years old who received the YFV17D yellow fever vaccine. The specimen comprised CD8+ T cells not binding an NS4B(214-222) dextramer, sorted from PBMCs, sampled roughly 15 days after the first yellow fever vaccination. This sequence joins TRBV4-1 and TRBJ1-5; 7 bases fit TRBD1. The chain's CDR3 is CASSPTGYQPQHF. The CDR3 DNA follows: TGCGCCAGCAGCCCGACAGGGTATCAGCCCCAGCATTTT.